The TCR beta chain under discussion was sequenced for a study of graft-versus-host responses after intestinal transplantation. Assay used: immunoSEQ multiplex PCR; TCRdb lists only in-frame clones, some missing. This table has about 77,000 clones, 92% appearing once. Overall study results and limits: Researchers found GvH clones in recipient marrow, and some showed up first in ileum or blood.

In the case of this clone: Its antigen is currently unknown. An end of the junction differs from the germline gene, which may be a read error.

Germline V lookup: CDR1 MDHEN, CDR2 SYDVKM. The CDR3 sequence is 13 residues long. Sequenced here: PBMCs, sampled 98 days after intestinal transplantation. The clonotype originates from a human patient who received an intestinal transplant, so some T cells may come from the graft donor. This chain links TRBV28 with TRBJ2-1; D might be TRBD2 (5 bases). The DNA for the CDR3 is TGTGCCAGTAGTTTAAGGACTTACAATGAGCAGTTCTTC. Protein: CASSLRTYNEQFF.